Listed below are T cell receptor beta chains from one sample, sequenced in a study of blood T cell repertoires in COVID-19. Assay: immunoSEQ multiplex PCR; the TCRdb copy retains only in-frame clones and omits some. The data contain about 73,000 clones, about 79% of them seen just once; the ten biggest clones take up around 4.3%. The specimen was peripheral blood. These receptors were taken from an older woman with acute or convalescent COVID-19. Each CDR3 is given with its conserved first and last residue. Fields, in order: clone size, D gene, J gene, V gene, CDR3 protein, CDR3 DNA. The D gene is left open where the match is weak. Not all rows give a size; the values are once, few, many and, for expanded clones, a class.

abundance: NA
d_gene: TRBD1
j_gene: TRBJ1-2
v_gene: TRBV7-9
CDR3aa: CASRPRQGANYGYTF
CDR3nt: TGTGCCAGCAGGCCTAGACAGGGGGCAAATTATGGCTACACCTTC

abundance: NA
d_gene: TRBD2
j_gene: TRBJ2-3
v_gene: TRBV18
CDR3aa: CASSRETSGTTDTQYF
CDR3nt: TGTGCCAGCTCACGAGAGACTAGCGGGACGACAGATACGCAGTATTTT

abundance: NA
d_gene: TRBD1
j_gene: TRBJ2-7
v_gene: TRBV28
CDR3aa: CASTSGGWNEQYF
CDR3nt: TGTGCCAGCACCTCAGGGGGCTGGAACGAGCAGTACTTC

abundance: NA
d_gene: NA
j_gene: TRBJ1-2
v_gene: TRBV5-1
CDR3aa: CASSLSGLRDHGYTF
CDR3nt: TGCGCCAGCAGCTTGTCGGGACTCAGGGACCATGGCTACACCTTC

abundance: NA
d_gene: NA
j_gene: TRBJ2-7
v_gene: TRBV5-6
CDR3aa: CASSLGPWGLDSYEQYF
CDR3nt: TGTGCCAGCAGCTTGGGGCCCTGGGGACTGGATTCCTACGAGCAGTACTTC

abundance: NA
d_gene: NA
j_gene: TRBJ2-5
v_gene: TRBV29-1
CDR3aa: CSVGIAEDARGETQYF
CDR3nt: TGCAGCGTTGGGATAGCGGAAGACGCCAGAGGGGAGACCCAGTACTTC

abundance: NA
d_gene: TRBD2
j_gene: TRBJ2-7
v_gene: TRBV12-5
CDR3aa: CASGMYGGADSYEQYF
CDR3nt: TGTGCTAGTGGTATGTACGGGGGGGCAGATTCCTACGAGCAGTACTTC

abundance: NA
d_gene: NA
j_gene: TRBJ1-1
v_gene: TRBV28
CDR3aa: CASRFRRRVNTEAFF
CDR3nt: TGTGCCAGCCGCTTCCGCAGGAGGGTTAACACTGAAGCTTTCTTT

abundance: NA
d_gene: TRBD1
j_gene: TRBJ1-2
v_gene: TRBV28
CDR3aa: CAASGTGVSVNYGYTF
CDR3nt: TGTGCCGCCTCTGGGACAGGGGTTTCCGTAAACTATGGCTACACCTTC

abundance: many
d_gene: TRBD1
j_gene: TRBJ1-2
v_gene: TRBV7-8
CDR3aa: CASSLAGTASSYTF
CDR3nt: TGTGCCAGCAGCTTAGCCGGGACAGCCTCTTCCTACACCTTC

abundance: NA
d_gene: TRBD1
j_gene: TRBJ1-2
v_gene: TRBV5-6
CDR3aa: CASSSRQGLYGYTF
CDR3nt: TGTGCCAGCAGCTCACGACAGGGCCTCTATGGCTACACCTTC

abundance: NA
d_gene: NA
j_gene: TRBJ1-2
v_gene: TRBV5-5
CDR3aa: CASSHSARGELYGYTF
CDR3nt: TGTGCCAGCAGCCATAGCGCCAGGGGAGAACTCTATGGCTACACCTTC

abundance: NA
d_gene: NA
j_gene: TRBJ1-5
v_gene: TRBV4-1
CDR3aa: CASSPQQGQPQHF
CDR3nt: TGCGCCAGCAGCCCACAACAGGGCCAGCCCCAGCATTTT

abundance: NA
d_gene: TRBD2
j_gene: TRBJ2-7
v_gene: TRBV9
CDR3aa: CASRLAGTHEQYF
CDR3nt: TGTGCCAGCCGACTAGCGGGCACCCACGAGCAGTACTTC

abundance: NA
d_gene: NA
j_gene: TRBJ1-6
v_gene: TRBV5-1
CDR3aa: CASRLGTTYNSPLHF
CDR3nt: TGCGCCAGCAGACTTGGGACAACATATAATTCACCCCTCCACTTT

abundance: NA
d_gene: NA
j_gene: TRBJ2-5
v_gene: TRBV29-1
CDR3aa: CSVGGVETQYF
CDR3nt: TGCAGCGTCGGGGGAGTGGAGACCCAGTACTTC

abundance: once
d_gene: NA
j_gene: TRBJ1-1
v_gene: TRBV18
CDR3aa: CASSPQGITNTEAFF
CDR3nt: TGTGCCAGCTCACCACAGGGGATTACGAACACTGAAGCTTTCTTT